The next 18 T cell receptor beta chains were all read from a single sample in a study of blood T cell repertoires in COVID-19. Only in-frame clones appear in the TCRdb table, and some are missing; sequencing was by immunoSEQ multiplex PCR. The data show about 400,000 clones, roughly 89% seen once. Sequencing used peripheral blood. These receptors were collected from a woman aged 30 to 39 with acute or convalescent COVID-19.

The chain couples TRBV9 to TRBJ2-1; 10 nucleotides line up with TRBD2. The ends lost 3 bases at V and 4 bases at J; junction bases unmatched: 7. The CDR3 consists of 16 residues. CDR1 is SGDLS, CDR2 YYNGEE, per germline. CDR3 amino acids: CASSAPPSGGYNEQFF. The CDR3 nucleotides are TGTGCCAGCAGCGCCCCGCCTAGCGGGGGATACAATGAGCAGTTCTTC.

The chain couples TRBV5-6 to TRBJ2-3; D is undetermined. The CDR3 spans 12 residues. From germline, CDR1 is SGHDT and CDR2 YYEEEE. Trimming removed 6 bases from V and 1 base from J, with 6 bases in between. The CDR3 is CASMTGTDTQYF. Here the CDR3 DNA reads TGTGCCAGCATGACTGGCACAGATACGCAGTATTTT.

The genes are TRBV9 and TRBJ2-3; TRBD1 matches 8 bases. CDR1 is SGDLS, CDR2 YYNGEE, per germline. The length of the CDR3 is 14 residues. V shed 2 bases and J 3 bases; nucleotides not matched to a gene: 2. The CDR3 DNA sequence: TGTGCCAGCAGCGTCGGACAGGGTACAGATACGCAGTATTTT. This codes for CASSVGQGTDTQYF.

This chain joins TRBV9 and TRBJ1-1; no definite D call. The CDR3 contains 14 residues. Trimming left V 6 bases short and J 1 base short, with 13 bases between. CDR1 is SGDLS and CDR2 is YYNGEE in the germline V gene. In DNA form, the CDR3 reads TGTGCCAGCACCCGGGATGGCACGAACACTGAAGCTTTCTTT. Amino acids: CASTRDGTNTEAFF.

V is TRBV19 and J is TRBJ1-1; D possibly corresponds to TRBD1 (6 bases). Trimming took 1 base from V and 0 from J, leaving 15 bases between them. The V gene's germline CDR1 is LNHDA and CDR2 SQIVND (reference sequence). This CDR3 spans 17 amino acids. The CDR3 loop is CASSIGTAEWLNTEAFF. CDR3 coding DNA: TGTGCCAGTAGTATAGGGACAGCCGAATGGCTGAACACTGAAGCTTTCTTT. Full variable domain (outside the CDR3, taken from reference TRBV19 and TRBJ1-1): DGGITQSPKYLFRKEGQNVTLSCEQNLNHDAMYWYRQDPGQGLRLIYYSQIVNDFQKGDIAEGYSVSREKKESFPLTVTSAQKNPTAFYLCASSIGTAEWLNTEAFFGQGTRLTVV.

V is TRBV6-1 and J is TRBJ1-6, with 9 bases fitting TRBD1. The CDR3 loop spans 14 amino acids. J gave up 10 bases and V 1 base, and 2 bases lay outside the gene matches. Germline CDR1 reads MNHNS; CDR2 reads SASEGT. The CDR3 sequence is CASSEGTGDSPLHF. CDR3 DNA: TGTGCCAGCAGTGAAGGGACAGGGGACTCACCCCTCCACTTT.

The chain is built from TRBV7-6 and TRBJ2-2; 8 bases align to TRBD2. The CDR3 runs 15 residues. Trimming took 5 bases from V and 4 from J; bases not matched to a gene: 6. Germline values: CDR1 SGHVS, CDR2 FNYEAQ. The CDR3 region is CASSKERGSTGELFF. CDR3 bases: TGTGCCAGCAGCAAAGAGCGGGGGAGCACCGGGGAGCTGTTTTTT. The full variable domain, its missing parts supplied by reference TRBV7-6 and TRBJ2-2, is GAGVSQSPRYKVTKRGQDVALRCDPISGHVSLYWYRQALGQGPEFLTYFNYEAQQDKSGLPNDRFSAERPEGSISTLTIQRTEQRDSAMYRCASSKERGSTGELFFGEGSRLTVL.

The chain recombines TRBV29-1 with TRBJ2-7; D may be TRBD2 (7 bases). The germline V and J ends were trimmed by 7 bases and 2 bases, with 15 bases remaining between them. The CDR3 has 13 amino acids. Germline CDR1 SQVTM, CDR2 ANQGSEA. The CDR3 nucleotides read TGCAGCGCCAAGGGGGGGGGAGCCTACGAGCAGTACTTC. It specifies CSAKGGGAYEQYF.

The rearrangement joins TRBV7-2 to TRBJ2-7, with D unresolved. CDR3 length: 13 residues. Germline CDR1 SGHTA, CDR2 FQGNSA. V lost 2 bases, J lost 9 bases, and 14 bases lay in between. CDR3 protein: CASSLSPTQLQYF. The CDR3 DNA reads as TGTGCCAGCAGCTTATCCCCCACCCAACTGCAGTACTTC.

The J gene is TRBJ1-3, the V gene TRBV30; tentative D call: TRBD1 (6 bases). The V gene's germline CDR1 is GTSNPN and CDR2 SVGIG (reference sequence). Deletions cut 1 base from V and 4 bases from J, with 14 bases between. This CDR3 is 15 amino acids long. CDR3 sequence (DNA): TGTGCCTGGAGTGCTACAGGGTTGGGGGGAAACACCATATATTTT. Translating gives CAWSATGLGGNTIYF. Using reference TRBV30 and TRBJ1-3 for the parts outside the CDR3, the full variable domain is SQTIHQWPATLVQPVGSPLSLECTVEGTSNPNLYWYRQAAGRGLQLLFYSVGIGQISSEVPQNLSASRPQDRQFILSSKKLLLSDSGFYLCAWSATGLGGNTIYFGEGSWLTVV.

In its sample, this clone was seen once. The chain joins TRBV6-5 to TRBJ2-7, with D possibly matching TRBD2 (6 bases). V lost 5 bases and J lost 2, with 13 bases in between. The CDR3 loop spans 14 amino acids. In germline, CDR1 is MNHEY, CDR2 SVGAGI. The CDR3 loop reads CASSRRGTTYEQYF. DNA of the CDR3: TGTGCCAGCAGTAGGAGGGGCACGACCTACGAGCAGTACTTC.

The chain has TRBV4-1 and TRBJ2-7; unclear D gene. The V end was cut by 1 base, the J end by 0 bases, with 10 bases between. Looked up from germline, CDR1 is MGHRA and CDR2 is YSYEKL. The CDR3 extends over 15 amino acids. The CDR3 DNA reads as TGCGCCAGCAGCCAAGCGATTCAGGACTCCTACGAGCAGTACTTC. Translating gives CASSQAIQDSYEQYF.

This chain joins TRBV10-1 and TRBJ1-5; 9 bases fit TRBD1. The CDR3 loop spans 18 amino acids. The V gene end was trimmed by 5 bases and the J gene end by 2 bases; junction bases not matched to a gene: 13. Germline-derived CDR1 and CDR2 are WNHNN and SYGVQD (reference sequence). The CDR3 region has the DNA TGCGCCAGCAGTCCCGGGACAGGGAGGGGAGCCGGCAATCAGCCCCAGCATTTT. Its translation: CASSPGTGRGAGNQPQHF.

The chain uses TRBV2 and TRBJ2-2; D not certain. CDR3 length equals 12 residues. CDR1 SNHLY and CDR2 FYNNEI come from the germline V gene. The V and J ends lost 7 bases and 8 bases respectively, with 11 bases between them. The CDR3: CASTLLSGELFF. CDR3 DNA sequence: TGTGCCAGCACGTTGTTATCTGGGGAGCTGTTTTTT.

The chain combines TRBV18 with TRBJ2-7; the match to TRBD2 covers 9 bases. Trimming took 3 bases from V and 4 from J; bases not matched to a gene: 4. Germline CDR1 is KGHSH and CDR2 is LQKENI. The CDR3 loop spans 14 amino acids. CDR3 residues: CASSPEAGGYEQYF. CDR3 DNA sequence: TGTGCCAGCTCACCCGAAGCGGGGGGATACGAGCAGTACTTC.

This clone was detected once. The J gene is TRBJ2-3, the V gene TRBV6-2 or TRBV6-3; 10 bases map to TRBD1. The J segment lost 5 bases and the V segment lost 3 bases, leaving 17 bases of the junction unmatched. Germline V gene lookup returns CDR1 MNHEY and CDR2 SVGEGT. CDR3 size: 19 residues. CDR3 sequence (DNA): TGTGCCAGCAGTTATCCCTTACCCCAGGGTCGGGACAGGGGAGATACGCAGTATTTT. Amino acid sequence: CASSYPLPQGRDRGDTQYF.

V is TRBV6-5 and J is TRBJ1-5, with no clear D. Trimming cost V 7 bases and J 3 bases, with 10 bases left between them. The CDR3 length is 13 residues. The germline gives CDR1 MNHEY, CDR2 SVGAGI. CDR3 sequence: CASKPSVNQPQHF. CDR3 sequence (DNA): TGTGCCAGCAAGCCCTCGGTCAATCAGCCCCAGCATTTT.

CDR3 bases: TGTGCCAGCAGTCTAGTCGGGACAGGGAAGAGCGGGGAGCTGTTTTTT. This gives the protein CASSLVGTGKSGELFF. The chain employs TRBV27 and TRBJ2-2; 9 bases agree with TRBD1. The CDR3 covers 16 residues. The junction had 11 bases not matched to a gene; V was cut back by 5 bases and J by 7 bases. Germline V gene lookup returns CDR1 MNHEY and CDR2 SMNVEV (reference sequence).